Described below is a single T cell receptor beta chain sequence and its context. The CDR3 is 13 residues long. V lost 4 bases and J 7 bases, leaving 12 bases between the germline ends. CDR1 SGHRS and CDR2 YFSETQ come from the germline V gene. Sequencing was performed with immunoSEQ multiplex PCR; in TCRdb, only in-frame clones are kept and a portion is missing. This sample has hundreds of thousands of clones, with around 89% found just once. The data are from a study of Ad26.COV2.S vaccination and SARS-CoV-2 variants. Described treatment: roughly 19 received Ad26.COV2.S at low or high dose, single or two shots; about 5 received placebo; per-sample allocation not given. Collection of the samples took place on day 63 after the first injection of vaccine or placebo.

V usage is TRBV5-1 and J usage is TRBJ1-5; D unclear. This clonotype originated in a person aged 18 to 65 who received the Ad26.COV2.S COVID-19 vaccine or a placebo. The starting material was peripheral blood, obtained in a trial of Ad26.COV2.S vaccine versus placebo. Written as DNA, the CDR3 is TGCGCCAGCAGCCGCATTCCCGGACAGCCCCAGCATTTT. Amino acid sequence: CASSRIPGQPQHF.